Only a few counts were recorded for the clone carrying this T cell receptor (beta chain). Its target is unknown. TCRdb used MiXCR to reprocess the RT-PCR reads, holding one entry per CDR3 protein. Here the sample spans over 650,000 distinct CDR3 sequences, approximately 18% being singletons. These data are taken from a study of response to subunit inactivated influenza vaccine. The study's findings and limits: Authors suggested few new T cells are recruited by each seasonal influenza vaccination.

This CDR3 spans 14 amino acids. The V segment lost 6 bases and the J segment 5 bases; nucleotides outside the gene matches: 12. CDR1 and CDR2 from the germline V gene are DFQATT and SNEGSKA (reference sequence). This sequence joins TRBV20-1 and TRBJ2-5; 7 nucleotides agree with TRBD1. Specimen: PBMCs from blood, collected 5 days after vaccination. The receptor's source is a man aged 50 or older who received an inactivated influenza vaccine. In nucleotides, the CDR3 is TGCAGTGCACCGACAGGGACGATTCGGGAGACCCAGTACTTC. It codes for CSAPTGTIRETQYF.